A single sample is the source of the 30 T cell receptor beta chains below, sequenced in a study of blood T cells in healthy people across ages. Using a J-beta primer mix together with a sample-barcoded 5' primer, a second PCR was run for about 6 to 11 cycles. TCRdb re-derived calls from the 5' RACE reads in MiXCR, one entry per CDR3 protein. The table records around 1.7 million distinct CDR3 sequences, roughly 27% of them present only once. Sample: blood. These receptors originate from a woman younger than 45 in good health.

The CDR3 loop is CASSLPGGRNNEQFF. The DNA for the CDR3 is TGTGCCAGCAGCTTGCCAGGGGGCCGGAACAATGAGCAGTTCTTC. The V gene is TRBV5-5, the J gene TRBJ2-1; 8 bases are a match to TRBD1. This CDR3 region has 15 residues. CDR1 and CDR2 from the germline V gene are SGHKS and YYEKEE (reference sequence). Trimming removed 1 base from V and 5 bases from J; junction bases left unmatched: 5.

This clonotype was counted only a few times. The chain combines TRBV7-9 with TRBJ2-1; unclear D gene. The CDR3 runs to 14 residues. Looked up from germline, CDR1 is SEHNR and CDR2 is FQNEAQ (reference sequence). V lost 5 bases to trimming and J lost 4 bases, with 12 bases between them. DNA for the CDR3: TGTGCCAGCAGCGCACAGAACCGATACAATGAGCAGTTCTTC. Protein product: CASSAQNRYNEQFF.

This clonotype was detected a few times. The V call is TRBV20-1, the J call TRBJ1-2; D unresolved. The CDR3 spans 13 residues. Germline assignment: CDR1 DFQATT and CDR2 SNEGSKA (reference sequence). Trimming pared 1 base from V and 4 bases from J, leaving 10 bases between. The CDR3 loop reads CSARALRTYGYTF. In DNA, the CDR3 is TGCAGTGCTAGAGCCCTTCGGACCTATGGCTACACCTTC.

The sample holds a few counts of this clonotype. The J gene is TRBJ1-6, the V gene TRBV4-2; 8 positions agree with TRBD1. V trimming: 5 bases; J trimming: 10 bases; junction bases outside the gene matches: 10. There are 15 residues in the CDR3. Germline CDR1 reads LGHNA; CDR2 reads YNFKEQ. The CDR3 sequence: CASSDSGTGLSPLHF. The CDR3 nucleotides read TGTGCCAGCAGCGATTCCGGGACAGGACTCTCACCCCTCCACTTT.

V usage is TRBV5-1 and J usage is TRBJ2-3; D gene unclear. V was cut by 1 base and J by 3 bases, with 6 bases left in between. The CDR3 is 13 residues long. Germline CDR1 reads SGHRS; CDR2 reads YFSETQ. The CDR3 region has the DNA TGCGCCAGCAGCTTGTACGAGACAGATACGCAGTATTTT. It is translated as CASSLYETDTQYF. Full variable domain (rest looked up from reference TRBV5-1 and TRBJ2-3): KAGVTQTPRYLIKTRGQQVTLSCSPISGHRSVSWYQQTPGQGLQFLFEYFSETQRNKGNFPGRFSGRQFSNSRSEMNVSTLELGDSALYLCASSLYETDTQYFGPGTRLTVL.

V and J are TRBV9 and TRBJ1-1; possibly TRBD1 for D (6 bases). The CDR3 totals 15 residues. V lost 3 bases, J lost 0 bases, and 12 bases lay in between. Germline V CDR1 and CDR2: SGDLS, YYNGEE. The CDR3 reads CASSEGESLNTEAFF. CDR3 in DNA: TGTGCCAGCAGCGAGGGGGAATCACTGAACACTGAAGCTTTCTTT.

This clonotype has more than one count but fewer than ten. The V and J genes are TRBV20-1 and TRBJ2-5; D gene uncertain. From germline, CDR1 is DFQATT and CDR2 SNEGSKA (reference sequence). Trimming shortened V by 1 base and J by 2 bases, and 14 bases separated the two germline ends. The CDR3 runs to 15 residues. DNA of the CDR3: TGCAGTGCTAGAGCCCAACGGGCTAGACAAGAGACCCAGTACTTC. Protein: CSARAQRARQETQYF.

A word on this clonotype: This CDR3 is missing its conserved last phenylalanine or tryptophan, likely due to a read error. This chain connects TRBV29-1 to TRBJ2-1, with a weak D call TRBD2 (5 bases). The CDR3 is made up of 11 amino acids. Germline V gene lookup returns CDR1 SQVTM and CDR2 ANQGSEA. V lost 7 bases to trimming and J lost 3 bases, with 7 bases between them. The CDR3 spells CSAEVYNEQFL. The CDR3 DNA is TGCAGCGCGGAGGTCTACAATGAGCAGTTCTTA.

The chain recombines TRBV2 with TRBJ2-5; tentatively, D is TRBD2 (5 bases). CDR1 and CDR2 from the germline V gene are SNHLY and FYNNEI. This CDR3 has 13 residues. V gave up 7 bases and J gave up 5 bases, with 14 bases separating them. CDR3 amino acids: CASTKLGVETQYF. The CDR3 region has the DNA TGTGCCAGCACCAAACTAGGAGTCGAGACCCAGTACTTC.

This clonotype was seen once. V usage is TRBV4-1 and J usage is TRBJ2-1, with a weak D call TRBD1 (6 bases). Trimming left V 1 base short and J 5 bases short, with 9 bases between. Germline V gene data show CDR1 as MGHRA and CDR2 as YSYEKL. The CDR3 covers 14 residues. The CDR3 loop reads CASSQVRTDNEQFF. DNA for the CDR3: TGCGCCAGCAGCCAAGTTAGGACAGACAATGAGCAGTTCTTC.

The V gene is TRBV20-1, the J gene TRBJ2-1; D unresolved. Germline V gene sequence: CDR1 DFQATT, CDR2 SNEGSKA (reference sequence). The CDR3 spans 15 residues. V was cut by 0 bases and J by 1 base, with 10 bases left in between. The CDR3 protein is CSARDLGGSYNEQFF. The CDR3 nucleotides read TGCAGTGCTAGAGATCTGGGCGGTTCCTACAATGAGCAGTTCTTC.

This clonotype was seen a handful of times. The CDR3 loop reads CSVISGTQYF. The CDR3 bases are TGCAGCGTCATATCGGGAACCCAGTACTTC. The V gene is TRBV29-1, the J gene TRBJ2-5; the D gene is possibly TRBD2 (5 bases). Germline lookup yields CDR1 SQVTM and CDR2 ANQGSEA. V was cut by 6 bases and J by 8 bases, with 10 bases left in between. The CDR3 is made up of 10 amino acids.

The genes are TRBV9 and TRBJ2-3; 9 bases agree with TRBD2. The CDR3 contains 16 residues. The germline V gene encodes CDR1 SGDLS and CDR2 YYNGEE. The trim removed 0 bases at V and 2 bases at J, leaving 4 bases unmatched. CDR3 amino acids: CASSVGLAGPTDTQYF. The CDR3 DNA sequence: TGTGCCAGCAGCGTAGGGCTAGCGGGGCCCACAGATACGCAGTATTTT.

There are many counts of this clonotype. This chain connects TRBV9 to TRBJ2-6; D is unresolved. Trimming cost V 2 bases and J 0 bases, with 18 bases left between them. Germline CDR1 reads SGDLS; CDR2 reads YYNGEE. CDR3 length equals 19 residues. The DNA of the CDR3 is TGTGCCAGCAGCGTTTGGTCCCCCAAGTTAGCCTCTGGGGCCAACGTCCTGACTTTC. Protein: CASSVWSPKLASGANVLTF.

This clonotype has a single count. This chain joins TRBV7-9 and TRBJ1-2; 10 bases agree with TRBD1. The germline V gene has CDR1 SEHNR and CDR2 FQNEAQ (reference sequence). CDR3 length: 16 amino acids. V lost 9 bases and J lost 4; bases outside the gene matches: 14. CDR3 DNA: TGTGCCAGTAGCCCTAGCGGGGGACAGGGGCGCTATGGCTACACCTTC. It specifies CASSPSGGQGRYGYTF.

Regarding this clonotype: At one end, the junction sequence differs from germline, possibly due to a read error. This sequence joins TRBV7-9 and TRBJ2-3; 7 nucleotides line up with TRBD1. This CDR3 is 15 amino acids long. Germline CDR1 and CDR2: SEHNR and FQNEAQ (reference sequence). CDR3: CASSLVAVGTDTQYF. In DNA form, the CDR3 reads TGTGCCAGCAGCTTAGTGGCGGTCGGGACAGATACACAGTATTTT.

The chain combines TRBV21-1 with TRBJ2-2; TRBD1, the D gene given by the table, was not confirmed from the DNA. TRBV21-1 is designated a pseudogene. The CDR3 length is 16 residues. In nucleotides, the CDR3 is TGTGCCAGCAGCATTCGGCGGGTCAGGCTCACCGGGGAGCTGTTTTTT. Protein product: CASSIRRVRLTGELFF.

This clonotype appeared a few times. A much more abundant neighbour one base away suggests this may be a read error. J is TRBJ1-1 and V is TRBV10-2, with TRBD1 as a possible D gene (5 bases). Germline CDR1 WSHSY, CDR2 SAAADI. CDR3 length: 14 residues. The V end lost 0 bases, the J end lost 4 bases, and 9 bases lay between the germline ends. CDR3 bases: TGCGCCAGCAGTGAGTCGGGGAGGGGCACTGAAGCTTTCTTT. Translation gives CASSESGRGTEAFF.

This clonotype was seen a few times. The chain links TRBV5-1 to TRBJ2-6; 7 bases are shared with TRBD2. This CDR3 region has 16 residues. Germline CDR1 SGHRS, CDR2 YFSETQ. The trim removed 6 bases at V and 0 bases at J, leaving 6 bases unmatched. Written as DNA, the CDR3 is TGCGCCAGCAACGGGGAGGGGTTCTCTGGGGCCAACGTCCTGACTTTC. Residues: CASNGEGFSGANVLTF.

Note on this clonotype: Its ends do not fully match the called genes, so a read error is possible. The chain recombines TRBV11-2 with TRBJ1-1; D ambiguous. This CDR3 has 13 residues. Germline CDR1 is SGHAT and CDR2 is FQNNGV. As DNA, the CDR3 is TGTACCAGCAGCTTAGATCGCCGGGCTGAAGCTTTCTTT. This gives the protein CTSSLDRRAEAFF. Together with reference TRBV11-2 and TRBJ1-1, the CDR3 gives the full variable domain: EAGVAQSPRYKIIEKRQSVAFWCNPISGHATLYWYQQILGQGPKLLIQFQNNGVVDDSQLPKDRFSAERLKGVDSTLKIQPAKLEDSAVYLCTSSLDRRAEAFFGQGTRLTVV.

This clonotype was detected only a few times. V and J are TRBV5-5 and TRBJ2-3; D is unresolved. The V end lost 3 bases, the J end lost 3 bases, and 14 bases lay between the germline ends. Per the germline V gene, CDR1 is SGHKS and CDR2 is YYEKEE (reference sequence). The CDR3 is 15 residues long. In nucleotides, the CDR3 is TGTGCCAGCAGCTCAAGTACGGGTTATACAGATACGCAGTATTTT. It specifies CASSSSTGYTDTQYF.

The table lists this clonotype with many counts. The chain uses TRBV29-1 and TRBJ2-3; 12 bases are a match to TRBD2. The V gene end was trimmed by 0 bases and the J gene end by 2 bases; junction bases not matched to a gene: 6. The CDR3 contains 17 residues. Germline V gene data show CDR1 as SQVTM and CDR2 as ANQGSEA. The CDR3 loop is CSVEDGGLAGNTDTQYF. In DNA form, the CDR3 reads TGCAGCGTTGAAGATGGGGGACTAGCGGGTAACACAGATACGCAGTATTTT.

This chain uses TRBV4-2 with TRBJ2-4; TRBD2 matches at 7 bases. In germline, CDR1 is LGHNA, CDR2 YNFKEQ. Germline trimming cut 0 bases from V and 13 bases from J; bases unmatched to any gene: 18. The CDR3 contains 17 residues. The CDR3: CASSQDLEAGKFGEQYF. The CDR3 bases are TGTGCCAGCAGCCAAGATTTGGAAGCGGGGAAGTTCGGGGAGCAGTACTTC.

This clonotype was observed a handful of times. The chain recombines TRBV5-1 with TRBJ2-5, with D possibly matching TRBD2 (6 bases). Trimming took off 3 bases at V and 2 bases at J, with 17 bases between the two ends. CDR3 size: 16 residues. CDR1 and CDR2 from the germline V gene are SGHRS and YFSETQ. The CDR3 DNA sequence: TGCGCCAGCAGCTCGACCCATCGGGGAGGACAAGAGACCCAGTACTTC. Translated: CASSSTHRGGQETQYF.

CDR3 coding DNA: TGCAGTGCTAGAGGGGGGTACGGGGAGCAGTACTTC. Protein sequence: CSARGGYGEQYF. The chain combines TRBV20-1 with TRBJ2-4; the D gene could be TRBD1 or TRBD2 (5 bases each). Germline lookup yields CDR1 DFQATT and CDR2 SNEGSKA (reference sequence). The V gene lost 1 base and the J gene lost 13 bases, with 14 bases spanning the gap. The CDR3 runs 12 residues.

This sequence joins TRBV20-1 and TRBJ2-1; the D is unclear. The CDR3 has 15 amino acids. From germline, CDR1 is DFQATT and CDR2 SNEGSKA (reference sequence). V was trimmed by 3 bases and J by 6 bases, leaving 18 bases between them. CDR3 sequence: CSARLGLSSLNEQFF. CDR3 DNA: TGCAGTGCTAGGCTCGGTCTCTCCTCCCTCAATGAGCAGTTCTTC.

This clonotype showed up just a few times. An end of the junction differs from the germline gene, which may be a read error. V usage is TRBV27 and J usage is TRBJ2-6; D tentatively reads TRBD1 or TRBD2 (6 bases each). CDR1 is MNHEY and CDR2 is SMNVEV in the germline V gene (reference sequence). The CDR3 covers 16 residues. CDR3 loop: CASSLIPLSGADVLTF. The CDR3 nucleotides are TGTGCCAGCAGCCTTATACCCCTCTCGGGGGCCGACGTCCTGACTTTC.

This clonotype was seen only a few times. The junction differs from germline at one of its ends, possibly a read error. J is TRBJ1-2 and V is TRBV12-5; possibly TRBD1 for D (5 bases). Germline CDR1 and CDR2: LGHNT and FRNRAP. This CDR3 region has 13 residues. CDR3 in DNA: TGTGCTAGTGGTTTGGGACAGCTCTATGGATACACCTTC. It yields the protein CASGLGQLYGYTF.

This clonotype was picked up many times. The chain recombines TRBV5-5 with TRBJ2-7, with a tentative D call TRBD1 (5 bases). V shed 0 bases and J shed 3 bases, with 13 bases lying between them. Germline V lookup: CDR1 SGHKS, CDR2 YYEKEE (reference sequence). There are 15 residues in the CDR3. CDR3 sequence: CASSLESRRGYEQYF. The DNA for the CDR3 is TGTGCCAGCAGCTTGGAATCGCGAAGGGGCTACGAGCAGTACTTC.

A few counts support this clonotype. The chain links TRBV11-2 to TRBJ1-6, with D unclear. The germline V and J ends were trimmed by 3 bases and 8 bases, with 11 bases remaining between them. The length of the CDR3 is 14 residues. Germline CDR1 reads SGHAT; CDR2 reads FQNNGV. Written as DNA, the CDR3 is TGTGCCAGCAGCTTCGGGGTTTCGGATTCACCCCTCCACTTT. As protein: CASSFGVSDSPLHF. Filled out from reference TRBV11-2 and TRBJ1-6, the complete variable domain reads EAGVAQSPRYKIIEKRQSVAFWCNPISGHATLYWYQQILGQGPKLLIQFQNNGVVDDSQLPKDRFSAERLKGVDSTLKIQPAKLEDSAVYLCASSFGVSDSPLHFGNGTRLTVT.